The 20 T cell receptor beta chains below come from one sample, sequenced in a study of CD8+CD57+ T cells in acquired aplastic anemia. Whoever was chosen for sequencing had shown CD8+CD57+ cell expansion by flow cytometry. TCR beta VDJ combinations and CDR3 sequences were profiled from genomic DNA. Each CDR3 protein gets one entry after TCRdb re-called the reads with MiXCR. The sample lists under 350,000 distinct CDR3 sequences, around three fifths occurring once. The sequenced material came from sorted CD4+, CD8+, or CD8+CD57+ T cells (not recorded which) from PBMCs. The source is a human donor with aplastic anemia.

On this clonotype: One junction end disagrees with the germline gene, perhaps due to a read error. The J gene is TRBJ2-5, the V gene TRBV3-1; 7 bases match TRBD1. The CDR3 spans 15 residues. CDR1 and CDR2 (germline): LGHDT, YNNKEL (reference sequence). The CDR3 DNA is TGTGCCAGCAGCCAACCGGGACAGACCCAAGAGACCCAGGACTTC. It encodes CASSQPGQTQETQDF.

This chain joins TRBV25-1 and TRBJ2-3; 11 bases align to TRBD2. CDR1 MGHDK and CDR2 SYGVNS come from the germline V gene. V shed 5 bases, J shed 0 bases, and the junction held 7 bases outside the gene matches. The CDR3 runs 17 residues. The CDR3 DNA is TGTGCCAGCAGTCTAGCGGGGGGCGCCGCTAGCACAGATACGCAGTATTTT. Residues: CASSLAGGAASTDTQYF.

This chain uses TRBV25-1 with TRBJ2-7; TRBD1 agrees at 9 bases. The CDR3 loop spans 15 amino acids. V was clipped by 6 bases and J by 2 bases; unmatched bases: 8. CDR1 is MGHDK and CDR2 is SYGVNS in the germline V gene. The CDR3 nucleotides are TGTGCCAGCAGCCCCGGACAGGGGTTAACCTACGAGCAGTACTTC. This gives the protein CASSPGQGLTYEQYF.

The chain couples TRBV7-3 to TRBJ2-1; TRBD2 aligns across 16 bases. Per the germline V gene, CDR1 is SGHTA and CDR2 is FQGTGA. This CDR3 is built from 15 residues. J lost 10 bases, V lost 5 bases, and 5 bases had no gene match. The CDR3 protein is CASSPGLAGGHEQFF. The CDR3 nucleotides are TGTGCCAGCAGCCCGGGACTAGCGGGGGGGCACGAGCAGTTCTTC. Together with reference TRBV7-3 and TRBJ2-1, the CDR3 gives the full variable domain: GAGVSQTPSNKVTEKGKYVELRCDPISGHTALYWYRQSLGQGPEFLIYFQGTGAADDSGLPNDRFFAVRPEGSVSTLKIQRTERGDSAVYLCASSPGLAGGHEQFFGPGTRLTVL.

The genes are TRBV7-9 and TRBJ1-2; 7 positions agree with TRBD1. The V segment lost 3 bases and the J segment 5 bases; nucleotides outside the gene matches: 3. CDR3 size: 13 residues. Looked up from germline, CDR1 is SEHNR and CDR2 is FQNEAQ (reference sequence). The CDR3 sequence is CASSFDREYGYTF. CDR3 DNA: TGTGCCAGCAGCTTTGACAGGGAGTATGGCTACACCTTC.

The chain employs TRBV7-2 and TRBJ2-1; D may be TRBD1 or TRBD2 (6 bases each). Deletions cut 7 bases from V and 6 bases from J, with 16 bases between. Germline V CDR1 and CDR2: SGHTA, FQGNSA. This CDR3 is built from 14 residues. CDR3 region: CASTPGGSGNEQFF. The DNA of the CDR3 is TGTGCCAGCACCCCCGGGGGCAGCGGCAATGAGCAGTTCTTC.

This rearrangement joins TRBV19 to TRBJ1-5; TRBD1 is a possible D gene (6 bases). Germline V CDR1 and CDR2: LNHDA, SQIVND (reference sequence). This CDR3 comprises 15 residues. Between the trimmed V and J ends, which lost 1 base and 4 bases, there was a span of 11 bases. This CDR3 is CASSIGGGRNQPQHF. The CDR3 bases are TGTGCCAGTAGTATAGGGGGGGGCAGGAATCAGCCCCAGCATTTT.

This clonotype has only one observation. This chain links TRBV20-1 with TRBJ2-1; D possibly matches TRBD1 or TRBD2 (5 bases each). The V end was cut by 2 bases, the J end by 9 bases, with 11 bases between. CDR3 length equals 12 residues. From germline, CDR1 is DFQATT and CDR2 SNEGSKA (reference sequence). The CDR3: CSARRAGGEQFF. DNA for the CDR3: TGCAGTGCTAGACGAGCTGGGGGTGAGCAGTTCTTC.

This clonotype was counted ten times or more. The chain recombines TRBV20-1 with TRBJ2-7; D might be TRBD2 (6 bases). Germline V gene sequence: CDR1 DFQATT, CDR2 SNEGSKA (reference sequence). Trimming took off 5 bases at V and 1 base at J, with 12 bases between the two ends. CDR3 length: 13 amino acids. The DNA for the CDR3 is TGCAGTGCTGCTAACCTAGCGTCCTACGAGCAGTACTTC. Its protein is CSAANLASYEQYF.

This CDR3 is CSVPLVGGQNTEAFF. The CDR3 DNA follows: TGCAGCGTACCGCTTGTAGGGGGCCAGAACACTGAAGCTTTCTTT. The genes are TRBV29-1 and TRBJ1-1; 7 bases are a match to TRBD1. With 6 bases clipped from V and 1 base from J, the junction kept 11 bases outside the gene matches. The CDR3 runs to 15 residues. The germline V gene has CDR1 SQVTM and CDR2 ANQGSEA.

In its sample, this clonotype was seen many times. V and J are TRBV7-3 and TRBJ2-3, with D perhaps matching TRBD2 (5 bases). CDR1 is SGHTA and CDR2 is FQGTGA in the germline V gene. There are 13 residues in the CDR3. Trimming shortened V by 10 bases and J by 3 bases, and 14 bases separated the two germline ends. The CDR3 loop is CATSVGGTDTQYF. CDR3 in DNA: TGTGCCACGTCGGTAGGCGGGACAGATACGCAGTATTTT.

V usage is TRBV10-3 and J usage is TRBJ2-7, with a possible D match to TRBD2 (6 bases). The CDR3 runs 14 residues. Germline assignment: CDR1 ENHRY and CDR2 SYGVKD. V was shortened by 10 bases and J by 0 bases, with 16 bases between the two germline ends. CDR3 amino acids: CASEGTGISYEQYF. The CDR3 bases are TGTGCCAGCGAAGGGACTGGGATCTCCTACGAGCAGTACTTC.

This clonotype showed up many times. The rearrangement joins TRBV10-3 to TRBJ1-2; D gene uncertain. The V gene lost 4 bases and the J gene lost 0 bases, with 9 bases spanning the gap. The CDR3 spans 14 residues. Looked up from germline, CDR1 is ENHRY and CDR2 is SYGVKD. The CDR3 nucleotides are TGTGCCATCAGTGCCTATGAGTCTAACTATGGCTACACCTTC. Its protein product is CAISAYESNYGYTF.

V usage is TRBV24-1 and J usage is TRBJ1-5; a possible D gene is TRBD1 (5 bases). The CDR3 is made up of 17 amino acids. The germline gives CDR1 KGHDR, CDR2 SFDVKD. The V gene lost 0 bases and the J gene lost 8 bases, with 19 bases spanning the gap. CDR3 nucleotide sequence: TGTGCCACCAGTGATTTGGCGGGGGGAACTTTCGATGAGCCCCAGCATTTT. Protein sequence: CATSDLAGGTFDEPQHF.

The chain links TRBV24-1 to TRBJ2-6, with D perhaps TRBD1 (7 bases). Per germline, CDR1 KGHDR and CDR2 SFDVKD. The V gene lost 7 bases and the J gene lost 0 bases, with 12 bases spanning the gap. The CDR3 is 16 residues long. CDR3 DNA sequence: TGTGCCACCAGCGCCCAGGGGGGCTCTGGGGCCAACGTCCTGACTTTC. This encodes CATSAQGGSGANVLTF.

The rearrangement uses TRBV5-1 and TRBJ2-1, with TRBD1 as a possible D gene (5 bases). This CDR3 contains 14 residues. The V end was cut by 3 bases, the J end by 6 bases, with 13 bases between. Germline-derived CDR1 and CDR2 are SGHRS and YFSETQ. The CDR3 loop reads CASSSTGFGNEQFF. Here the CDR3 DNA reads TGCGCCAGCAGCTCCACAGGATTCGGCAATGAGCAGTTCTTC.

At least ten counts were recorded for this clonotype. The chain uses TRBV19 and TRBJ2-1, with 14 nucleotides matching TRBD2. The J segment lost 6 bases and the V segment lost 4 bases, leaving 5 bases of the junction unmatched. Germline CDR1 and CDR2: LNHDA and SQIVND (reference sequence). The CDR3 loop spans 16 amino acids. CDR3 residues: CASSKMGTSGSNEQFF. The CDR3 coding sequence is TGTGCCAGTAGTAAGATGGGGACTAGCGGGAGCAATGAGCAGTTCTTC.

Concerning this clonotype itself: The CDR3 ends on some other residue instead of the conserved phenylalanine or tryptophan, so this is likely a read error. No DNA is shown, since the ends of the CDR3 on it are uncertain; the CDR3 is the one TCRdb lists. The J gene is TRBJ2-1, the V gene TRBV5-4; the D segment call TRBD1 is taken from the table without a DNA check. Per germline, CDR1 SGHNT and CDR2 YYREEE (reference sequence). Both ends counted, the CDR3 spans 15 residues. CDR3 amino acids: CASSWDRVKAGELFS.

The sample holds a few counts of this clonotype. The chain links TRBV9 to TRBJ2-3, with D possibly being TRBD2 (5 bases). CDR1 and CDR2 (germline): SGDLS, YYNGEE. V lost 3 bases to trimming and J lost 11 bases, with 13 bases between them. The CDR3 consists of 12 residues. The CDR3 loop reads CASSGAAEGQYF. DNA for the CDR3: TGTGCCAGCAGCGGGGCGGCAGAGGGGCAGTATTTT.

The gene calls are TRBV9 and TRBJ1-1, with a tentative D call TRBD1 (5 bases). The CDR3 contains 15 residues. V lost 0 bases and J lost 10, with 19 bases in between. Germline-derived CDR1 and CDR2 are SGDLS and YYNGEE. CDR3 DNA sequence: TGTGCCAGCAGCGTAGGGGGGGGGAGCGGGTCGGGAGCTTTCTTT. Amino acids: CASSVGGGSGSGAFF. Variable domain in full (rest from reference TRBV9 and TRBJ1-1): DSGVTQTPKHLITATGQRVTLRCSPRSGDLSVYWYQQSLDQGLQFLIQYYNGEERAKGNILERFSAQQFPDLHSELNLSSLELGDSALYFCASSVGGGSGSGAFFGQGTRLTVV.